A single sample is the source of the 20 T cell receptor beta chains below, sequenced in a study of blood T cell repertoires in COVID-19 (dated by TCRdb to about 2020). Library method: the immunoSEQ multiplex PCR assay. TCRdb re-hosts the immuneACCESS table, in-frame sequences only. Its copies lack some clones; in the studies checked, an unresolved V gene accounts for under half of them, and the cause for the rest is not known. This sample is represented by some 260,000 clones; approximately 90% of them were singletons. About 1% of the sample is in the top ten clones. Material for sequencing was peripheral blood. The receptor source for this set is a woman aged 40-49 years who had recovered from COVID-19.

The J gene is TRBJ2-7, the V gene TRBV30; TRBD2 aligns across 11 bases. Germline V gene lookup returns CDR1 GTSNPN and CDR2 SVGIG (reference sequence). Germline trimming cut 3 bases from V and 6 bases from J; bases unmatched to any gene: 10. The CDR3 runs to 15 residues. As DNA, the CDR3 is TGTGCCTGGAGCCGACTAGCGGGAATGATGGGCGAGCAGTACTTC. Its translation: CAWSRLAGMMGEQYF.

This sequence joins TRBV3-1 (or the pseudogene TRBV3-2) and TRBJ2-5; TRBD2 matches at 15 bases. This CDR3 has 16 residues. Trimming cost V 4 bases and J 5 bases; bases outside gene matches: 5. Per the germline V gene, CDR1 is LGHDT and CDR2 is YNNKEL (reference sequence). The CDR3 nucleotides read TGTGCCAGCAGCCCCCCCGGACTAGCGGGAGGGGAGACCCAGTACTTC. Translation gives CASSPPGLAGGETQYF.

V and J are TRBV30 and TRBJ1-1; perhaps TRBD1 as D (5 bases). Trimming left V 0 bases short and J 6 bases short, with 11 bases between. The germline V gene encodes CDR1 GTSNPN and CDR2 SVGIG (reference sequence). The CDR3 is 13 residues long. Written as DNA, the CDR3 is TGTGCCTGGAGTGTACGGTGGGGGGCTGAAGCTTTCTTT. This codes for CAWSVRWGAEAFF.

The chain employs TRBV30 and TRBJ1-5; 7 bases are shared with TRBD1. Per the germline V gene, CDR1 is GTSNPN and CDR2 is SVGIG (reference sequence). CDR3 length equals 14 residues. Unmatched junction bases numbered 5, after V lost 3 bases and J lost 3 bases. The CDR3 loop is CAWRGDRANQPQHF. CDR3 coding DNA: TGTGCCTGGAGGGGCGACAGGGCCAATCAGCCCCAGCATTTT.

The chain joins TRBV4-3 to TRBJ1-2, with 9 nucleotides matching TRBD1. This CDR3 has 16 amino acids. Germline V gene sequence: CDR1 LGHNA, CDR2 YSLEER. V gave up 0 bases and J gave up 4 bases; unmatched junction bases: 6. The CDR3 region has the DNA TGCGCCAGCAGCCAAGATTGGGACAGGGTCCCCTATGGCTACACCTTC. Its protein product is CASSQDWDRVPYGYTF.

The rearrangement links TRBV30 to TRBJ2-7, with 7 nucleotides matching TRBD2. This CDR3 is built from 13 residues. CDR1 is GTSNPN and CDR2 is SVGIG in the germline V gene (reference sequence). The V segment lost 2 bases and the J segment 5 bases; nucleotides outside the gene matches: 6. CDR3 in amino acids: CAWSSGGSNEQYV. The CDR3 coding sequence is TGTGCCTGGAGTAGTGGCGGGAGCAACGAGCAGTACGTC.

The chain combines TRBV11-3 with TRBJ2-2, with TRBD2 as a possible D gene (6 bases). V shed 0 bases and J shed 7 bases, with 9 bases lying between them. The CDR3 covers 14 residues. Looked up from germline, CDR1 is SGHNT and CDR2 is YENEEA. The CDR3 DNA is TGTGCCAGCAGCTTAGATCGGGGGATCGGGGAGCTGTTTTTT. It is translated as CASSLDRGIGELFF.

This clone was counted between two and nine times. The rearrangement links TRBV6-1 to TRBJ1-2; no definite D call. CDR1 is MNHNS and CDR2 is SASEGT in the germline V gene. V was trimmed by 2 bases and J by 4 bases, leaving 11 bases between them. The CDR3 runs to 14 residues. CDR3 sequence: CASSERRQTYGYTF. The CDR3 bases are TGTGCCAGCAGTGAAAGGAGGCAGACCTATGGCTACACCTTC.

The gene calls are TRBV30 and TRBJ2-2; D possibly corresponds to TRBD2 (7 bases). Germline CDR1 and CDR2: GTSNPN and SVGIG (reference sequence). The CDR3 length is 13 residues. With 3 bases removed from V and 7 bases from J, the gap between germline ends came to 12 bases. DNA for the CDR3: TGTGCCTGGAGCAGGGGAGGGGGCGGGGAGCTGTTTTTT. This codes for CAWSRGGGGELFF.

This rearrangement joins TRBV6-2 or TRBV6-3 to TRBJ2-1; D is uncertain. CDR3 length: 16 residues. V lost 0 bases and J lost 9, with 18 bases in between. Per germline, CDR1 MNHEY and CDR2 SVGEGT. The CDR3 is CASSYSTVPTPAEQFF. CDR3 DNA: TGTGCCAGCAGTTACTCCACAGTGCCGACCCCTGCTGAGCAGTTCTTC.

The rearrangement joins TRBV9 to TRBJ1-1; D possibly corresponds to TRBD1 (5 bases). Trimming pared 0 bases from V and 5 bases from J, leaving 14 bases between. Looked up from germline, CDR1 is SGDLS and CDR2 is YYNGEE. This CDR3 contains 15 residues. The CDR3 region is CASSVGGRVWTEAFF. The CDR3 region has the DNA TGTGCCAGCAGCGTAGGGGGGAGGGTGTGGACTGAAGCTTTCTTT.

The chain is built from TRBV7-9 and TRBJ1-4; D not resolved. The CDR3 has 18 amino acids. Germline values: CDR1 SEHNR, CDR2 FQNEAQ (reference sequence). V shed 1 base and J shed 5 bases, with 20 bases lying between them. CDR3 region: CASSLVPTGLNPNEKLFF. The CDR3 region has the DNA TGTGCCAGCAGCTTAGTCCCTACTGGACTCAACCCCAATGAAAAACTGTTTTTT.

The V gene is TRBV10-1, the J gene TRBJ2-7; possible D gene TRBD2, 6 bases. The CDR3 is made up of 13 amino acids. Trimming took 2 bases from V and 4 from J, leaving 9 bases between them. CDR1 WNHNN and CDR2 SYGVQD come from the germline V gene (reference sequence). CDR3 loop: CASSERETYEQYV. DNA for the CDR3: TGCGCCAGCAGTGAGCGGGAGACTTACGAGCAGTACGTC.

The chain carries TRBV9 and TRBJ1-4; the D gene is possibly TRBD1 (6 bases). V gave up 1 base and J gave up 0 bases, with 7 bases separating them. The germline V gene has CDR1 SGDLS and CDR2 YYNGEE. This CDR3 is 15 amino acids long. In DNA, the CDR3 is TGTGCCAGCAGCGTAAAGGGGGCAACTAATGAAAAACTGTTTTTT. Translation gives CASSVKGATNEKLFF.

This chain connects TRBV4-3 to TRBJ1-6; tentative D call: TRBD1 (5 bases). This CDR3 comprises 15 residues. Trimming removed 1 base from V and 10 bases from J, with 14 bases in between. The V gene's germline CDR1 is LGHNA and CDR2 YSLEER. CDR3 nucleotides: TGCGCCAGCAGCCAAGCCCGGGGGAGGGGATCACCCCTCCACTTT. Its protein is CASSQARGRGSPLHF.

This clone was recorded many times. The rearrangement joins TRBV6-1 to TRBJ1-5, with D unclear. Per the germline V gene, CDR1 is MNHNS and CDR2 is SASEGT. The CDR3 sequence is 13 residues long. Trimming shortened V by 3 bases and J by 6 bases, and 9 bases separated the two germline ends. The chain's CDR3 is CASSDWRGQPQHF. In nucleotides, the CDR3 is TGTGCCAGCAGTGATTGGAGAGGTCAGCCCCAGCATTTT.

The J gene is TRBJ1-2, the V gene TRBV27; no clear D gene. Germline CDR1 reads MNHEY; CDR2 reads SMNVEV (reference sequence). This CDR3 comprises 15 residues. V lost 1 base, J lost 6 bases, and 15 bases lay in between. CDR3 in amino acids: CASSLFSGREDGYTF. DNA of the CDR3: TGTGCCAGCAGTTTATTTTCGGGGAGAGAGGATGGCTACACCTTC.

The chain employs TRBV5-1 and TRBJ1-1; D might be TRBD1 (6 bases). The CDR3 totals 14 residues. Germline CDR1 and CDR2: SGHRS and YFSETQ. Deletions cut 4 bases from V and 6 bases from J, with 16 bases between. CDR3 sequence reads: CASSLPTGTPEAFF. The CDR3 DNA sequence: TGCGCCAGCAGCCTTCCTACAGGGACCCCTGAAGCTTTCTTT. The whole variable domain, filled in from reference TRBV5-1 and TRBJ1-1, reads KAGVTQTPRYLIKTRGQQVTLSCSPISGHRSVSWYQQTPGQGLQFLFEYFSETQRNKGNFPGRFSGRQFSNSRSEMNVSTLELGDSALYLCASSLPTGTPEAFFGQGTRLTVV.

This chain uses TRBV29-1 with TRBJ2-7; possibly TRBD2 for D (6 bases). V dropped 3 bases and J dropped 4 bases, with 19 bases sitting between them. Germline V CDR1 and CDR2: SQVTM, ANQGSEA. The CDR3 sequence is 15 residues long. The CDR3 DNA is TGCAGCGTTGAGGATGGTTCGGGACTTCCGTACGAGCAGTACTTC. This codes for CSVEDGSGLPYEQYF.

This chain joins TRBV9 and TRBJ2-7, with 7 bases fitting TRBD2. This CDR3 has 14 residues. Trimming took 3 bases from V and 2 from J; bases not matched to a gene: 5. Germline values: CDR1 SGDLS, CDR2 YYNGEE. DNA for the CDR3: TGTGCCAGCAGCGCGGGGGGACTAACCTACGAGCAGTACTTC. This encodes CASSAGGLTYEQYF.